This T cell receptor beta chain was observed in a study of blood T cell repertoires in COVID-19 (dated by TCRdb to between 2020 and 2021). For context, the study as a whole: Samples covering the acute and convalescent phases of COVID-19 were provided by collaborators in the United States, Italy and Spain. The prospective study material was composed of cDNA or gDNA derived from T cells, B-cell-depleted T cells, or PBMCs. Deeply sampled blood TCRbeta repertoires from subjects exposed to, actively infected with, or recovered from COVID-19 were included in the dataset. The repertoires were released in a freely available public database meant as a resource for research on the immune response to SARS-CoV-2. Samples were obtained from the ongoing ImmuneRACE study (first 160 participants) and from approximately 1,200 subjects provided by 6 global collaborators. A de-identified subject ID, COVID-19 status, age in years and sex were almost always included in the sample metadata. Where available, HLA class I and class II types were obtained from metadata supplied by the sample provider rather than from assay-based typing.

Trimming at the junction amounts to 7 bases on V and 4 bases on J, and the germline ends lie 21 bases apart. From the germline V gene, CDR1 is KGHDR and CDR2 is SFDVKD. Counted from cysteine to phenylalanine, this CDR3 has 16 amino acids. Just the 48-base CDR3 DNA is kept, in frame starting at base 1. TCRbeta CDR3 regions were amplified from genomic DNA by means of the immunoSEQ Assay, a bias-controlled multiplex PCR. Per the original workflow: The number of nucleated cells in each sample was estimated from the amplification of reference gene primers within the assay. To quantify the absolute abundance of each unique TCRbeta CDR3 rearrangement, sequence reads were collapsed and filtered. For each sample, productive Simpson clonality was calculated as the square root of Simpson's diversity index across productive rearrangements. As stored in TCRdb, this immuneACCESS dataset retains in-frame rearrangements with V and J assigned. A fraction of the clones does not appear; measured against another copy, unresolved V genes explain less than half of the discrepancy, and the remainder lacks a known reason. That table gives V, J and clone size, and the DNA gave D and trimming. The sample table lists around 180,000 clones, under 90% of them with a count of one. Over 9.5% of the sample comes from the top ten.

Participants in the prospective study were enrolled through a virtual design, were aged roughly 18 to 100 years, and lived in about two dozen United States geographic areas. In the prospective study, participants were assigned to cohorts based on the clinical history participants reported in a screening survey and a study questionnaire. Recovered participants in ImmuneRACE Cohort 3 were defined as having two consecutive negative NP/OP PCR tests, clearance from a healthcare professional, or resolution of symptoms. Each participant in the prospective study had whole blood, serum and a nasopharyngeal or oropharyngeal swab collected by mobile phlebotomists. Additional blood draws and questionnaires over a 2-month period could optionally be provided by prospective study participants. Before DNA extraction, blood samples from the prospective study were shipped at room temperature or frozen. This clone turned up a few times. Its antigen remains unidentified. No base quality values were provided; no much bigger clone lies one nucleotide off.

Overall study results and their limits: How much clinical and demographic metadata was included differed by source and by participant, and the metadata was provided uncurated.

The sequencing input was PBMCs or T cells enriched from blood (not recorded which). The V gene is TRBV24-1 and the J gene is TRBJ2-5; the D gene is possibly TRBD2, with 7 bases matching. The clonotype was recovered from a man between 45 and 60 years old who had recovered from COVID-19. This receptor carries the CDR3 CATSKGGLGRGETQYF. In nucleotides, the sequence is TGTGCCACCAGCAAGGGGGGGCTAGGGAGGGGAGAGACCCAGTACTTC.